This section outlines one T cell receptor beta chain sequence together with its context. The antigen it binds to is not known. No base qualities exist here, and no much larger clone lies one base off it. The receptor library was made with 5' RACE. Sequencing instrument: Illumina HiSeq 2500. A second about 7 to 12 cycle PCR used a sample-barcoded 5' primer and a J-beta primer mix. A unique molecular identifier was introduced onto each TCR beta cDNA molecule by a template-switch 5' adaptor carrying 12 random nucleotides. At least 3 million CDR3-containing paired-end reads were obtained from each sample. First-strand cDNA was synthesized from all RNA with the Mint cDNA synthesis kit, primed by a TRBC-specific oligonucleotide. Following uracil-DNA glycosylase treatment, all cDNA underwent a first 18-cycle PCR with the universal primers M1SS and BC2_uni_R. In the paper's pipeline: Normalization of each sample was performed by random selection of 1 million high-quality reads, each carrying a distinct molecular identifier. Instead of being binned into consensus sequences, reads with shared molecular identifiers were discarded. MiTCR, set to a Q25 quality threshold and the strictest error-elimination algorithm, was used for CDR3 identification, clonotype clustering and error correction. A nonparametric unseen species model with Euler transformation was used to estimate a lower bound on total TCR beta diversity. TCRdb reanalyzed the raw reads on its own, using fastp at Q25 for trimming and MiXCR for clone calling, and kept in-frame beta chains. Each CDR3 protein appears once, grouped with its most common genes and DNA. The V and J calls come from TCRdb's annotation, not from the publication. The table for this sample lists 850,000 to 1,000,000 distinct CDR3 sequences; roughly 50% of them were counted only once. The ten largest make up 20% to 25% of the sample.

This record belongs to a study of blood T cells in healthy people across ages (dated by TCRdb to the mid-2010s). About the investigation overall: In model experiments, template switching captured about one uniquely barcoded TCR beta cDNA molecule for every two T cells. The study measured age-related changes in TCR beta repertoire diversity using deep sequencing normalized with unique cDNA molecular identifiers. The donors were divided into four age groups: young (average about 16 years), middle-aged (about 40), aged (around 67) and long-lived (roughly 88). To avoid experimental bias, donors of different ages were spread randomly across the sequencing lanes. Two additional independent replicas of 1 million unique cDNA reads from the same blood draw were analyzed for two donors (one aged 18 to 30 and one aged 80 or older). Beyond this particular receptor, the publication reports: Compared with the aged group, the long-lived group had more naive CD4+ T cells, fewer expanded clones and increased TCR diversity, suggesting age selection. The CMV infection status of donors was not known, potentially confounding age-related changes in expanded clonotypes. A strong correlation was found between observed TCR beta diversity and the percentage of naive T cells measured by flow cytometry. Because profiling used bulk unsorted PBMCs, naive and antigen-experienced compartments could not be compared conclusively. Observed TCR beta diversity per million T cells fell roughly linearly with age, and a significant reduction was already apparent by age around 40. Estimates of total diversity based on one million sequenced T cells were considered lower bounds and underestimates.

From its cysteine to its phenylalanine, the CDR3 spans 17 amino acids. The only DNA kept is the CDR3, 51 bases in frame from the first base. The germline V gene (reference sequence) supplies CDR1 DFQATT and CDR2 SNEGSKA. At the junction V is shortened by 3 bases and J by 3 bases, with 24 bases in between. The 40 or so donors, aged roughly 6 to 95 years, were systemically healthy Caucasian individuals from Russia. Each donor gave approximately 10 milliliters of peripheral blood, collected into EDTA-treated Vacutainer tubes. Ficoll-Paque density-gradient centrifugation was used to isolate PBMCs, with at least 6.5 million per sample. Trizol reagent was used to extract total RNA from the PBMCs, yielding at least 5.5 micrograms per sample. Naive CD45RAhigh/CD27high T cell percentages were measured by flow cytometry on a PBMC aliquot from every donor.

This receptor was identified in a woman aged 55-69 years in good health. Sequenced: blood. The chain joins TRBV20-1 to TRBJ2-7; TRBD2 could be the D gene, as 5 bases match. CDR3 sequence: CSASRDLRRGQIYEQYF. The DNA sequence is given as TGCAGTGCTAGTAGGGATCTTAGAAGAGGGCAGATCTACGAGCAGTACTTC.